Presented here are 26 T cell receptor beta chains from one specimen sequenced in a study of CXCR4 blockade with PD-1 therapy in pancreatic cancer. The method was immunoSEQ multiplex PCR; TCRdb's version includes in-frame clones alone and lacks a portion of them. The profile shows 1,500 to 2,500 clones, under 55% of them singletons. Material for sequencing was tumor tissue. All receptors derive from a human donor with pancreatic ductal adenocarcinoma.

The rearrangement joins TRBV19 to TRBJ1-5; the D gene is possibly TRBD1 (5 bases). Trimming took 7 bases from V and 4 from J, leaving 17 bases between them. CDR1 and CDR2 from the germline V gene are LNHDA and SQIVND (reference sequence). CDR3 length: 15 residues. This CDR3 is CASTRGSQMNQPQHF. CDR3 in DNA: TGTGCCAGTACAAGGGGTTCCCAGATGAATCAGCCCCAGCATTTT.

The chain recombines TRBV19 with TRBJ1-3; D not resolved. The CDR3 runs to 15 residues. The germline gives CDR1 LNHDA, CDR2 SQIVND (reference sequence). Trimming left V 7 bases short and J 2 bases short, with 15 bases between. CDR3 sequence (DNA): TGTGCCAGTACCCAAAGTCCCGGACCTGGAAACACCATATATTTT. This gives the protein CASTQSPGPGNTIYF.

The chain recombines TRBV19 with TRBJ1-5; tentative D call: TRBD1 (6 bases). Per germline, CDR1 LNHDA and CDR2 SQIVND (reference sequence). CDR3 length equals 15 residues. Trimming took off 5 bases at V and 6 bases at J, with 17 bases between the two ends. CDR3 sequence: CASSQGEGVTQPQHF. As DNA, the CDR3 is TGTGCCAGTAGTCAAGGGGAGGGGGTGACTCAGCCCCAGCATTTT.

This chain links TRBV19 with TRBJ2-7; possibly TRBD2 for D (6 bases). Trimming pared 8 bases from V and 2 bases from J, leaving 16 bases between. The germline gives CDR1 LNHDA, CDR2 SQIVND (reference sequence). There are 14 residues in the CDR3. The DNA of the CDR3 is TGTGCCAGTTCTGGGCGCGGGGCGGCCTACGAGCAGTACTTC. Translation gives CASSGRGAAYEQYF.

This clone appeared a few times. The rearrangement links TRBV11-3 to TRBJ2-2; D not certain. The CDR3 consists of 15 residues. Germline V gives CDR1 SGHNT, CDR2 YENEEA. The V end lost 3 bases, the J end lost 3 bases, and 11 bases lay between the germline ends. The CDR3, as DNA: TGTGCCAGCAGCTTTGACGGCGGATACACCGGGGAGCTGTTTTTT. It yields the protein CASSFDGGYTGELFF.

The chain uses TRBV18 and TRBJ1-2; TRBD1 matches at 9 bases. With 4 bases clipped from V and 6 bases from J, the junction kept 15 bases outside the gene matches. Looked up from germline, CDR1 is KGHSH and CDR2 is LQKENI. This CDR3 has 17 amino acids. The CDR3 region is CASSRLTRQGQGHGYTF. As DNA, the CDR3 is TGTGCCAGCTCACGGCTAACCCGACAGGGACAGGGTCATGGCTACACCTTC.

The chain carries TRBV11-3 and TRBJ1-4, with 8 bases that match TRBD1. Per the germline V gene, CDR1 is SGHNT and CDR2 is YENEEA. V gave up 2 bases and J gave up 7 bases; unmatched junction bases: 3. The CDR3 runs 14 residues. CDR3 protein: CASSLQGAVEKLFF. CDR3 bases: TGTGCCAGCAGCTTACAGGGGGCAGTTGAAAAACTGTTTTTT.

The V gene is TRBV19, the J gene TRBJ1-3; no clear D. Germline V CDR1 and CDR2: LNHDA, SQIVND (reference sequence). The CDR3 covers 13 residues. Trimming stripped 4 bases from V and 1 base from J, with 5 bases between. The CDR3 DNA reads TGTGCCAGTAGTACGGGTTCTGGAAACACCATATATTTT. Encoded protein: CASSTGSGNTIYF.

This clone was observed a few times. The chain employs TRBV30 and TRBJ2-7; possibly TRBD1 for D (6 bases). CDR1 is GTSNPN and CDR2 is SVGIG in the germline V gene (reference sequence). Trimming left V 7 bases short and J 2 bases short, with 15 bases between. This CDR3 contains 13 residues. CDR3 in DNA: TGTGCCTACAATAGGGGGAGTACCTACGAGCAGTACTTC. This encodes CAYNRGSTYEQYF.

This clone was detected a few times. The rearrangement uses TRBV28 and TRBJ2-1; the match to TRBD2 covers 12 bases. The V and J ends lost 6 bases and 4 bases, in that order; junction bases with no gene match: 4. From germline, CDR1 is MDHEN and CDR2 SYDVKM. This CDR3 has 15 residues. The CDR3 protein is CASSLAGGLYNEQFF. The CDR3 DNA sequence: TGTGCCAGCAGCCTAGCGGGGGGGCTTTACAATGAGCAGTTCTTC.

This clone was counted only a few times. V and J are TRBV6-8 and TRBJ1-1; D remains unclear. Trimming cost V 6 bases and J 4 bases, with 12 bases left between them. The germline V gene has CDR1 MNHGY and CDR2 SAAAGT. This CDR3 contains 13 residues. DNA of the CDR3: TGTGCCAGCAGCCTTGAATGGGCCACTGAAGCTTTCTTT. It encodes CASSLEWATEAFF.

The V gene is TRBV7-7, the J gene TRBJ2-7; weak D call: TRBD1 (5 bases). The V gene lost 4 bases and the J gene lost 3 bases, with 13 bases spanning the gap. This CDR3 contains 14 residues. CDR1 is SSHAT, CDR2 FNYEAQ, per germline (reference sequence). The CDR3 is CASSSDTADYEQYF. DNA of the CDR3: TGTGCCAGCAGCTCGGACACGGCGGACTACGAGCAGTACTTC. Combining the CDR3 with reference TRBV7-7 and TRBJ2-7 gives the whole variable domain GAGVSQSPRYKVTKRGQDVTLRCDPISSHATLYWYQQALGQGPEFLTYFNYEAQPDKSGLPSDRFSAERPEGSISTLTIQRTEQRDSAMYRCASSSDTADYEQYFGPGTRLTVT.

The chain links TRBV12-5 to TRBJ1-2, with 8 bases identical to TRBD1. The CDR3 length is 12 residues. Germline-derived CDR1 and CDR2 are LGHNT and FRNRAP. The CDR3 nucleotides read TGTGCCAGCACCAGGACAGGGCTCGGCTACACCTTC. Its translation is CASTRTGLGYTF.

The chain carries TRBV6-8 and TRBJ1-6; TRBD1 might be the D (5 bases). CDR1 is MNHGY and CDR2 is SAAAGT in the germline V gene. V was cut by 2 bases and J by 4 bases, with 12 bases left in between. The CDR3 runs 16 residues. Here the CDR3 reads CASSYTPGRYNSPLHF. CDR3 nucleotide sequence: TGTGCCAGCAGTTACACACCGGGACGGTATAATTCACCCCTCCACTTT.

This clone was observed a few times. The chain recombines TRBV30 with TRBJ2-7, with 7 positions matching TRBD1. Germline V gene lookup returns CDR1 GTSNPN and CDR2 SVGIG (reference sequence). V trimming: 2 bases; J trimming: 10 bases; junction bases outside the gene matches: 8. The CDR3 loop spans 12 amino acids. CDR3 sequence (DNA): TGTGCCTGGAGTCTCCCGACAGGGCAACAGTACTTC. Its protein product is CAWSLPTGQQYF.

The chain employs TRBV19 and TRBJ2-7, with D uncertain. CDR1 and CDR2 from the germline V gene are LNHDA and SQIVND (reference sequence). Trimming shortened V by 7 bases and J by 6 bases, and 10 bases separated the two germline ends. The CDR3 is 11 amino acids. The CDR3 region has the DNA TGTGCCAGTATAGGTTTCGGCGAGCAGTACTTC. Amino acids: CASIGFGEQYF.

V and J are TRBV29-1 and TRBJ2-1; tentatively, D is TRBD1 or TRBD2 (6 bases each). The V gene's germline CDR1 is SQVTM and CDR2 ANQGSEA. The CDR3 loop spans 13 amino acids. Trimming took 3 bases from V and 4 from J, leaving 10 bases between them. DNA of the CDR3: TGCAGCGTTGACGGGGGCCCTTACAATGAGCAGTTCTTC. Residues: CSVDGGPYNEQFF.

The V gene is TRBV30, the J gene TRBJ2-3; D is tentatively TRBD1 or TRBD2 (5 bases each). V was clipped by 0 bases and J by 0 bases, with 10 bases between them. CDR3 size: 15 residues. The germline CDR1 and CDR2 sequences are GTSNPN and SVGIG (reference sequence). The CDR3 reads CAWSVGTDSTDTQYF. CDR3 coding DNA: TGTGCCTGGAGTGTTGGGACCGATAGCACAGATACGCAGTATTTT.

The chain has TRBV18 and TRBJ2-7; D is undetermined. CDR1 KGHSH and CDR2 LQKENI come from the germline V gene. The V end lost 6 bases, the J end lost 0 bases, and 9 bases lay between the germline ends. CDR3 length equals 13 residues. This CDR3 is CASSPQASYEQYF. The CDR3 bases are TGTGCCAGCTCCCCGCAGGCCTCCTACGAGCAGTACTTC.

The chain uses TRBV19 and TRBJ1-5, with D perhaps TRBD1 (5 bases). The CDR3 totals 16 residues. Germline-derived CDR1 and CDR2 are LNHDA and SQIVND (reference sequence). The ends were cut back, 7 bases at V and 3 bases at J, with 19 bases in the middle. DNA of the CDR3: TGTGCCAGTACTCCATGGAGGGGCAGGGACAATCAGCCCCAGCATTTT. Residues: CASTPWRGRDNQPQHF.

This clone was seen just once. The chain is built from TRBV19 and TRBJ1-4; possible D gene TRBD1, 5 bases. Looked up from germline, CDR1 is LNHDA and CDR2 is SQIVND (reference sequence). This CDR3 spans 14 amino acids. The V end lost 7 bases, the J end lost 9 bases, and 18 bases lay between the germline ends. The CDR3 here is CASNSDPGNQKLFF. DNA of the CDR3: TGTGCCAGTAATTCGGACCCAGGGAATCAAAAACTGTTTTTT.

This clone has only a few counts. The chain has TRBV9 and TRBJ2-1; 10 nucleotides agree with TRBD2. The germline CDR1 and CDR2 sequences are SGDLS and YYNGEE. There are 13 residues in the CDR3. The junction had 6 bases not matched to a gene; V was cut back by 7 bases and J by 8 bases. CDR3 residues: CASSAGGQDEQFF. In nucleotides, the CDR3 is TGTGCCAGCTCAGCGGGGGGGCAGGATGAGCAGTTCTTC.

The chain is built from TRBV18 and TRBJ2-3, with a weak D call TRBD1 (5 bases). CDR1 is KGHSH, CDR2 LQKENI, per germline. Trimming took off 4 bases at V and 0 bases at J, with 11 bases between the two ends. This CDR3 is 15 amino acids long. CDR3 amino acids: CASSHRTTSTDTQYF. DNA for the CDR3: TGTGCCAGCTCACACAGGACGACTAGCACAGATACGCAGTATTTT.

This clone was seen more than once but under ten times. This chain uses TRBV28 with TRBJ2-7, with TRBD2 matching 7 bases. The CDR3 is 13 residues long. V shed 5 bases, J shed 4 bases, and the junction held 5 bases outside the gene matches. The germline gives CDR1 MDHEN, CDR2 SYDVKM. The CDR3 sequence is CASSPGGIYEQYF. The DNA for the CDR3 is TGTGCCAGCAGTCCCGGGGGGATTTACGAGCAGTACTTC.

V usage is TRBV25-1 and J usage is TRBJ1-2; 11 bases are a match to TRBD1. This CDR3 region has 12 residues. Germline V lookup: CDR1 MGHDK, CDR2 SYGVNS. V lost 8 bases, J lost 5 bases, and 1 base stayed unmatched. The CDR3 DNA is TGTGCCAGCGGGACAGGGGGTTATGGCTACACCTTC. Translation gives CASGTGGYGYTF.

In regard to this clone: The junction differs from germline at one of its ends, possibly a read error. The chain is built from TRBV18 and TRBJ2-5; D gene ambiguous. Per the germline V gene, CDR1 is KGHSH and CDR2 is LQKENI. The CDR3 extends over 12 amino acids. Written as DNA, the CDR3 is TGTACCAGCTCACGTACACAAGAGACCCAGTACTTC. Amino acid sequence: CTSSRTQETQYF.